One sample yielded the 16 T cell receptor beta chains listed below, sequenced in a study of blood T cell repertoires in COVID-19. Assay: immunoSEQ multiplex PCR; the TCRdb copy retains only in-frame clones and omits some. Among about 63,000 clones listed, around 80% were seen once. Sequenced input: peripheral blood. Receptors were obtained from a human donor in a cohort sampled during active COVID-19.

The V and J genes are TRBV27 and TRBJ1-6; possible D gene TRBD1, 5 bases. The V end was cut by 3 bases, the J end by 10 bases, with 10 bases between. Germline CDR1 reads MNHEY; CDR2 reads SMNVEV (reference sequence). The CDR3 runs 13 residues. In DNA form, the CDR3 reads TGTGCCAGCAGTTTGTCAGGGCTCTCACCCCTCCACTTT. As protein: CASSLSGLSPLHF.

This rearrangement joins TRBV5-1 to TRBJ2-3; 11 nucleotides agree with TRBD2. V lost 4 bases to trimming and J lost 14 bases; unmatched junction nucleotides: 18. This CDR3 region has 16 residues. CDR1 and CDR2 from the germline V gene are SGHRS and YFSETQ. The CDR3 loop reads CASSTTSGLAVPGGYF. DNA of the CDR3: TGCGCCAGCAGCACCACTTCGGGACTAGCGGTTCCCGGGGGGTATTTT.

This chain joins TRBV27 and TRBJ1-6, with D tentatively TRBD1 (5 bases). There are 15 residues in the CDR3. Trimming removed 5 bases at V and 3 bases at J, with 11 bases between. Germline loops: CDR1 MNHEY, CDR2 SMNVEV (reference sequence). CDR3 amino acids: CASSPSGGYNSPLHF. CDR3 DNA sequence: TGTGCCAGCAGTCCTTCGGGGGGCTATAATTCACCCCTCCACTTT.

The rearrangement uses TRBV2 and TRBJ2-7; TRBD2 is a possible D gene (6 bases). Germline V CDR1 and CDR2: SNHLY, FYNNEI. V was clipped by 7 bases and J by 3 bases, with 10 bases between them. CDR3 length: 12 amino acids. CDR3 residues: CASIGGNYEQYF. The CDR3, as DNA: TGTGCCAGCATAGGAGGGAACTACGAGCAGTACTTC. Combining the CDR3 with reference TRBV2 and TRBJ2-7 gives the whole variable domain EPEVTQTPSHQVTQMGQEVILRCVPISNHLYFYWYRQILGQKVEFLVSFYNNEISEKSEIFDDQFSVERPDGSNFTLKIRSTKLEDSAMYFCASIGGNYEQYFGPGTRLTVT.

The V gene is TRBV24-1, the J gene TRBJ2-1, with 8 positions matching TRBD2. The V gene's germline CDR1 is KGHDR and CDR2 SFDVKD. After removal of 4 bases from V and 8 bases from J, the junction contained 9 bases not matched to a gene. The CDR3 runs to 15 residues. The CDR3 is CATSDTGTRDYEQFF. CDR3 nucleotides: TGTGCCACCAGTGACACCGGGACTAGGGACTATGAGCAGTTCTTC.

The chain uses TRBV5-5 and TRBJ2-7, with 9 bases that match TRBD1. The CDR3 totals 15 residues. The V segment lost 3 bases and the J segment 2 bases; nucleotides outside the gene matches: 6. Germline V gene lookup returns CDR1 SGHKS and CDR2 YYEKEE (reference sequence). The CDR3 bases are TGTGCCAGCAGCTACCGGGACAGGGAACCCTACGAGCAGTACTTC. Translating gives CASSYRDREPYEQYF.

This chain connects TRBV29-1 to TRBJ2-1; 8 bases fit TRBD2. Per germline, CDR1 SQVTM and CDR2 ANQGSEA. V dropped 5 bases and J dropped 3; count of bases not matched to a gene: 6. The CDR3 sequence is 14 residues long. In DNA, the CDR3 is TGCAGCGTTCGTATGCTAGCGGGCTACAATGAGCAGTTCTTC. Amino acid sequence: CSVRMLAGYNEQFF.

This chain links TRBV7-3 with TRBJ2-2, with 9 positions matching TRBD2. The ends lost 6 bases at V and 5 bases at J; junction bases unmatched: 4. CDR1 is SGHTA and CDR2 is FQGTGA in the germline V gene. This CDR3 spans 14 amino acids. The CDR3: CASSPAGGTGELFF. Written as DNA, the CDR3 is TGTGCCAGCAGTCCCGCGGGGGGGACCGGGGAGCTGTTTTTT. The entire variable domain, with the rest obtained from reference TRBV7-3 and TRBJ2-2, is as follows: GAGVSQTPSNKVTEKGKYVELRCDPISGHTALYWYRQSLGQGPEFLIYFQGTGAADDSGLPNDRFFAVRPEGSVSTLKIQRTERGDSAVYLCASSPAGGTGELFFGEGSRLTVL.

The genes are TRBV28 and TRBJ2-2; 9 positions agree with TRBD1. This CDR3 comprises 16 residues. Germline V CDR1 and CDR2: MDHEN, SYDVKM. With 8 bases clipped from V and 7 bases from J, the junction kept 14 bases outside the gene matches. CDR3 sequence reads: CASRHPRDRVNGELFF. CDR3 in DNA: TGTGCCAGCCGGCACCCTCGGGACAGGGTGAACGGGGAGCTGTTTTTT.

The genes are TRBV7-3 and TRBJ2-5; 7 bases map to TRBD1. Germline V gives CDR1 SGHTA, CDR2 FQGTGA. The CDR3 is made up of 15 amino acids. Unmatched junction bases numbered 6, after V lost 0 bases and J lost 5 bases. The CDR3 nucleotides are TGTGCCAGCAGCTTAACGGGCAGGGGGACGGAGACCCAGTACTTC. Translated: CASSLTGRGTETQYF.

The chain recombines TRBV6-1 with TRBJ2-2; 10 bases are a match to TRBD2. Germline CDR1 and CDR2: MNHNS and SASEGT. The CDR3 is 18 residues long. The V and J ends lost 2 bases and 3 bases, in that order; junction bases with no gene match: 9. The CDR3: CASSERAGGPKDTGELFF. Written as DNA, the CDR3 is TGTGCCAGCAGTGAAAGAGCGGGAGGGCCGAAGGACACCGGGGAGCTGTTTTTT.

This clone appeared once. This sequence joins TRBV7-2 and TRBJ2-1; the D gene is possibly TRBD2 (5 bases). V was trimmed by 3 bases and J by 0 bases, leaving 12 bases between them. Germline CDR1 and CDR2: SGHTA and FQGNSA. CDR3 length: 16 residues. The DNA of the CDR3 is TGTGCCAGCAGCTTGTCGCGGGTCGACTCCTACAATGAGCAGTTCTTC. Protein sequence: CASSLSRVDSYNEQFF.

The chain carries TRBV11-2 and TRBJ1-3, with no clear D. The CDR3 is 15 amino acids. Looked up from germline, CDR1 is SGHAT and CDR2 is FQNNGV. The V gene lost 0 bases and the J gene lost 4 bases, with 10 bases spanning the gap. The CDR3 nucleotides are TGTGCCAGCAGCTTAGATCAGAGGGTCGGAAACACCATATATTTT. This encodes CASSLDQRVGNTIYF. Full variable domain (outside the CDR3, taken from reference TRBV11-2 and TRBJ1-3): EAGVAQSPRYKIIEKRQSVAFWCNPISGHATLYWYQQILGQGPKLLIQFQNNGVVDDSQLPKDRFSAERLKGVDSTLKIQPAKLEDSAVYLCASSLDQRVGNTIYFGEGSWLTVV.

This chain uses TRBV30 with TRBJ2-1, with 13 bases matching TRBD2. The J segment lost 8 bases and the V segment lost 3 bases, leaving 7 bases of the junction unmatched. Germline values: CDR1 GTSNPN, CDR2 SVGIG (reference sequence). The CDR3 runs to 15 residues. CDR3 region: CAWRAGLAGVYEQFF. The CDR3 bases are TGTGCCTGGAGGGCCGGACTAGCGGGAGTGTATGAGCAGTTCTTC.

The chain has TRBV28 and TRBJ2-7; 8 bases match TRBD1. V lost 7 bases and J lost 2; bases outside the gene matches: 4. There are 13 residues in the CDR3. From germline, CDR1 is MDHEN and CDR2 SYDVKM. This chain's CDR3 is CASTPGQAYEQYF. Here the CDR3 DNA reads TGTGCCAGCACTCCGGGACAGGCCTACGAGCAGTACTTC.

This clone was seen only once. Here the CDR3 DNA reads TGTGCCAGCAGCCCTGGGCCGGGAAAGGTGGGGCCCCAGCATTTT. Translation gives CASSPGPGKVGPQHF. This rearrangement joins TRBV5-4 to TRBJ1-5, with D hard to call. The CDR3 consists of 15 residues. V was cut by 4 bases and J by 9 bases, with 20 bases left in between. Germline assignment: CDR1 SGHNT and CDR2 YYREEE (reference sequence).